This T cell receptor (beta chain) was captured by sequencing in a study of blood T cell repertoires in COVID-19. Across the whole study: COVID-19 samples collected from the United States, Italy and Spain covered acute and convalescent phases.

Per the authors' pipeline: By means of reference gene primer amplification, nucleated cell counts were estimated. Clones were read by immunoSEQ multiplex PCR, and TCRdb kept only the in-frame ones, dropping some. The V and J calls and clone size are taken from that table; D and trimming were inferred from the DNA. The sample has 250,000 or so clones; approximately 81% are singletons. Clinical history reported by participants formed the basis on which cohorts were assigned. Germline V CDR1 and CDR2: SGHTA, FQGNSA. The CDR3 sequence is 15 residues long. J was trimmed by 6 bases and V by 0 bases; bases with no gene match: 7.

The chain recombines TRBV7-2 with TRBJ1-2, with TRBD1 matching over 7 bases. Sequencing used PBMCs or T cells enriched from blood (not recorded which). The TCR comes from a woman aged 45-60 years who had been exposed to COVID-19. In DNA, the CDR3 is TGTGCCAGCAGCTTAGCGACCCACAGGGGCCATGGCTACACCTTC. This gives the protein CASSLATHRGHGYTF.